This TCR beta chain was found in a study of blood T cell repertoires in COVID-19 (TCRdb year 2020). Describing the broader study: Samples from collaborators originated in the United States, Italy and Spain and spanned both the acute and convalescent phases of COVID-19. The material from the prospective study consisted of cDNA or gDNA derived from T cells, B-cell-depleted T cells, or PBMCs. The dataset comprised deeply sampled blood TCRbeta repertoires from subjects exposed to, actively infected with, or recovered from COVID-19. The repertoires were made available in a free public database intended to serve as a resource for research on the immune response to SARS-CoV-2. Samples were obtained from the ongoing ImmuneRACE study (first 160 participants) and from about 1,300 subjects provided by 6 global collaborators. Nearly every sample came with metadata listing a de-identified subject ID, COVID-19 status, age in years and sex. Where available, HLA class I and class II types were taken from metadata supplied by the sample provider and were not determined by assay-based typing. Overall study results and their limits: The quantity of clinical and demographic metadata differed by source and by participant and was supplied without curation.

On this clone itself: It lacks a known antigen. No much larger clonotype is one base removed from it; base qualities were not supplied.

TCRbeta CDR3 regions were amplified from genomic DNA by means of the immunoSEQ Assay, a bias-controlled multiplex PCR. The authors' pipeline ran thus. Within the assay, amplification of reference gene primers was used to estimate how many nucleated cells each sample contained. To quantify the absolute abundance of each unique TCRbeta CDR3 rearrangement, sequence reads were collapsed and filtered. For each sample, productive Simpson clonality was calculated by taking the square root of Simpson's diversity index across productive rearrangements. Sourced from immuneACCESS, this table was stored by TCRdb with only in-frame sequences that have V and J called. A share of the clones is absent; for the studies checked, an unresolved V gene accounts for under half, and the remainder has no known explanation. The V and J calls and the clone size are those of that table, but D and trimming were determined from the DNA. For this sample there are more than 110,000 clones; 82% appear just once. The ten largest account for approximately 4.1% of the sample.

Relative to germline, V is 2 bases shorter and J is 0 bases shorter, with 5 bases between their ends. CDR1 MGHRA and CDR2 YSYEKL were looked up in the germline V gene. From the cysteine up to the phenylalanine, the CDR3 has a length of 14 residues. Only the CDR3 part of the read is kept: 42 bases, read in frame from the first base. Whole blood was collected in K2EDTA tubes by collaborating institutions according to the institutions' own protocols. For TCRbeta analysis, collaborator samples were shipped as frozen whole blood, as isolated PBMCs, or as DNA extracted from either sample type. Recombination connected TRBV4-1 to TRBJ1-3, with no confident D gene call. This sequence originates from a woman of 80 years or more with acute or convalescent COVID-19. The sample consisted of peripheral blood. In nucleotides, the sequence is TGCGCCAGCAGCCAACACGGCTCTGGAAACACCATATATTTT. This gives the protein CASSQHGSGNTIYF.